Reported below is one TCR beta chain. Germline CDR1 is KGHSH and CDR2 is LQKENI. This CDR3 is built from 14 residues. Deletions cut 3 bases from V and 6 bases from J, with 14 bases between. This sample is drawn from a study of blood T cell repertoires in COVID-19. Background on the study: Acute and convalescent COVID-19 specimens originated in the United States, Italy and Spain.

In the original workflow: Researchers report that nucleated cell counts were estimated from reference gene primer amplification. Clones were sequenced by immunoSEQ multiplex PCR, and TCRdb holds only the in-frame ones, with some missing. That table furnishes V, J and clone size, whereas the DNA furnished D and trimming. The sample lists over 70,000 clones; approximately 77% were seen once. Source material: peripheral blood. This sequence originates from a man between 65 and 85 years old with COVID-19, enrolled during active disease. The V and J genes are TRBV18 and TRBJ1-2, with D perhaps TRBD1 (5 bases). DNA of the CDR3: TGTGCCAGCTCACCCAGGGCAGAGGCTGATGGCTACACCTTC. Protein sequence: CASSPRAEADGYTF. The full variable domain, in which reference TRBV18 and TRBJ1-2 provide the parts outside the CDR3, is NAGVMQNPRHLVRRRGQEARLRCSPMKGHSHVYWYRQLPEEGLKFMVYLQKENIIDESGMPKERFSAEFPKEGPSILRIQQVVRGDSAAYFCASSPRAEADGYTFGSGTRLTVV.